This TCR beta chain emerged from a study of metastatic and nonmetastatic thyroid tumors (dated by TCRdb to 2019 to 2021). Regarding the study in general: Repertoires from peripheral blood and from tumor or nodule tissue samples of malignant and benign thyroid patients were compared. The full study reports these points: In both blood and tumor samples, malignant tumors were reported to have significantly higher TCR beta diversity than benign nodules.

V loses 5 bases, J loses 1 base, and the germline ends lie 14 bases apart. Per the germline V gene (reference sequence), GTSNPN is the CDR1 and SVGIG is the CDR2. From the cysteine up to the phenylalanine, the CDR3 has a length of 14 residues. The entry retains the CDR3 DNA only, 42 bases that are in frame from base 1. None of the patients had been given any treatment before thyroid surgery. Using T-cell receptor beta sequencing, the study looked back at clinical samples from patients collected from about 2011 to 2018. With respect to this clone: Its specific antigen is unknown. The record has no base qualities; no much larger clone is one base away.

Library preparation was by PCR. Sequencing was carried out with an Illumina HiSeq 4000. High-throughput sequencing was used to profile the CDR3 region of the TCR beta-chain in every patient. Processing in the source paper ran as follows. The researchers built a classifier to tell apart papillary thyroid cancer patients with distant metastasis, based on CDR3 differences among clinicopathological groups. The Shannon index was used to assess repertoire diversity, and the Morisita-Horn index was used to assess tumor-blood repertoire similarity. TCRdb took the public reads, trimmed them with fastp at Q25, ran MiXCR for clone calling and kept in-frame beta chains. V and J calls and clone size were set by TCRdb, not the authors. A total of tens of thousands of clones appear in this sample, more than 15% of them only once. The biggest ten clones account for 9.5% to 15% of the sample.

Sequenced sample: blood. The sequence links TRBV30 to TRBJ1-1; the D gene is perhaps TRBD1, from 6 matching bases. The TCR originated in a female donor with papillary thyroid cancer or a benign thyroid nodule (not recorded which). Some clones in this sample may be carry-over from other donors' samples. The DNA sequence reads TGTGCCTGGGGGTTGGGGGGGCCGAACACTGAAGCTTTCTTT. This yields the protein CAWGLGGPNTEAFF.